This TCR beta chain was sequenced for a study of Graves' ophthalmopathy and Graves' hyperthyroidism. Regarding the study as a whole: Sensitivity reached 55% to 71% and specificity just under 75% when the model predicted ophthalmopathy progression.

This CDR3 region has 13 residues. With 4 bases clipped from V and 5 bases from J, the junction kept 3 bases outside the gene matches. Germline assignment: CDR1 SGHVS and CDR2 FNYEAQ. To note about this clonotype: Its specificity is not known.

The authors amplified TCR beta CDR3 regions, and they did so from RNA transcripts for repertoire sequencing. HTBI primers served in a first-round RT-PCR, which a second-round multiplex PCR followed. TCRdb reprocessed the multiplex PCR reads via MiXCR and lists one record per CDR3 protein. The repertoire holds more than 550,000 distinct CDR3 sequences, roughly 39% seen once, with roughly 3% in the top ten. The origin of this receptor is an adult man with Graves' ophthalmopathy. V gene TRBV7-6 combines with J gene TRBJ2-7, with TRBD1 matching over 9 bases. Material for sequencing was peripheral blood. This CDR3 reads CASSSTGGDEQYF. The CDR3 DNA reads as TGTGCCAGCAGCTCTACAGGGGGCGACGAGCAGTACTTC.